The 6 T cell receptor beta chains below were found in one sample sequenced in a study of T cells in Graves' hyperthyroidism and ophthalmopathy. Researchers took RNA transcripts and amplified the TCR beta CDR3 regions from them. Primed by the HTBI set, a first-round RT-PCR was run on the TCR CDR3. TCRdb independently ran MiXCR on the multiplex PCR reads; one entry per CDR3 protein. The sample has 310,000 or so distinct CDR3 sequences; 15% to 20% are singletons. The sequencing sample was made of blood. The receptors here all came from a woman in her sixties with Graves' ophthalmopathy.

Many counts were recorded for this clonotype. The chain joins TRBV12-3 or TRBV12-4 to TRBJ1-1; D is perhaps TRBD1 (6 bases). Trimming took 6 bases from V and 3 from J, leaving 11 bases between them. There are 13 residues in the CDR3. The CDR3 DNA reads TGTGCCAGCAGCAGGCAGGGGTACACTGAAGCTTTCTTT. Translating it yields CASSRQGYTEAFF.

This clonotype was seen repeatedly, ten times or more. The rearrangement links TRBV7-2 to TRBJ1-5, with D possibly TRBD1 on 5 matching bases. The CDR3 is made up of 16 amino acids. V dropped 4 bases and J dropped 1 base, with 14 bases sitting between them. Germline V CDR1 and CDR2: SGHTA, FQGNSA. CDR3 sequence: CASSSLGRESNQPQHF. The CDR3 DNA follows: TGTGCCAGCAGCTCCCTGGGACGGGAGAGCAATCAGCCCCAGCATTTT.

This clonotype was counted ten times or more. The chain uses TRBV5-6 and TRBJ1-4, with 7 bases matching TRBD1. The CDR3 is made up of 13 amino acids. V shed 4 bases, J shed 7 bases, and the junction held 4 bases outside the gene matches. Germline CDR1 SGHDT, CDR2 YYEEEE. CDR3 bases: TGTGCCAGCAGCCTGGGACAGCCTGAAAAACTGTTTTTT. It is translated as CASSLGQPEKLFF.

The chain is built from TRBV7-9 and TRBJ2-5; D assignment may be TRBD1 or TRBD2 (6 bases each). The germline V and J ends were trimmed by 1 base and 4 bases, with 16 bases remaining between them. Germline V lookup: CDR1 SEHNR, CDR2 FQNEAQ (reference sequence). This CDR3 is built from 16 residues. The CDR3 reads CASSLVVGGAGETQYF. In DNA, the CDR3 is TGTGCCAGCAGCTTAGTAGTGGGGGGCGCGGGAGAGACCCAGTACTTC.

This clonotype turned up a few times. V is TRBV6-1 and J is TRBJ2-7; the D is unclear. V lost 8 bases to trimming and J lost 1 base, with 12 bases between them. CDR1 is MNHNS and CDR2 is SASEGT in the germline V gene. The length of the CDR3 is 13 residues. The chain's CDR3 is CASGVALSYEQYF. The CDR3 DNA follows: TGTGCCAGCGGAGTAGCTTTATCCTACGAGCAGTACTTC.

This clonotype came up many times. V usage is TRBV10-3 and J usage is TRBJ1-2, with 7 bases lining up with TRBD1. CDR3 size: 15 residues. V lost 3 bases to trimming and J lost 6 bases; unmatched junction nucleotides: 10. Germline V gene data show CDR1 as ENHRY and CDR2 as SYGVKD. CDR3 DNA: TGTGCCATCAGTGACATGACAGGGAAGTTAGATGGCTACACCTTC. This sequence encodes CAISDMTGKLDGYTF.